The source of this TCR beta chain is a study of shared clonotypes between healthy human individuals. Study results and caveats: Lower generation probabilities were found for non-shared clonotypes than for those shared by all four donors. Sorted-subset samples were not fully sequenced, rarefaction indicated.

V shed 2 bases and J shed 7 bases, with 8 bases lying between them. This CDR3 spans 13 amino acids. The germline V gene has CDR1 SGHTA and CDR2 FQGTGA. Each PCR replicate from the sorted subsets contained 150 to 250 ng DNA, which is about 31,000 T cell genomes. Under the authors' procedure: ImmunoSEQ sequences covered only the junction and lacked quality scores; filtering therefore differed. The table came from immunoSEQ multiplex PCR; TCRdb's copy has only in-frame clones and leaves some out. The DNA gave D and trimming, while V, J and clone size come from that table. The sample holds roughly 520,000 clones, about 96% seen once. This clone was seen just once. Its antigen is not known.

This receptor was obtained from a woman in her twenties or thirties in good health. Material for sequencing was naive CD4+ T cells sorted from blood. Subset denoted: CD45RA+ positively selected. The chain is built from TRBV7-3 and TRBJ2-2; D uncertain. CDR3 residues: CASSLYSGGELFF. The CDR3 nucleotides read TGTGCCAGCAGCTTATATTCCGGCGGGGAGCTGTTTTTT. Using reference TRBV7-3 and TRBJ2-2 for the parts outside the CDR3, the full variable domain is GAGVSQTPSNKVTEKGKYVELRCDPISGHTALYWYRQSLGQGPEFLIYFQGTGAADDSGLPNDRFFAVRPEGSVSTLKIQRTERGDSAVYLCASSLYSGGELFFGEGSRLTVL.